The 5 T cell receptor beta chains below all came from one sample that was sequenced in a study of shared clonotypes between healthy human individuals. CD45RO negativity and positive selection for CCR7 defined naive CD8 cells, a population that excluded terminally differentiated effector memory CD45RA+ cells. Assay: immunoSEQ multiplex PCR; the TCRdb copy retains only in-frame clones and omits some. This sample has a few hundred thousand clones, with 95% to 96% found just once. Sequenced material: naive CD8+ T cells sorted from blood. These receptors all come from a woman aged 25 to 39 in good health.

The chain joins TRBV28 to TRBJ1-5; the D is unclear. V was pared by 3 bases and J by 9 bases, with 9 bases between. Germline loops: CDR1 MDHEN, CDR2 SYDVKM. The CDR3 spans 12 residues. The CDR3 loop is CASSFTEGPQHF. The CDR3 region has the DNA TGTGCCAGCAGTTTTACGGAAGGGCCCCAGCATTTT.

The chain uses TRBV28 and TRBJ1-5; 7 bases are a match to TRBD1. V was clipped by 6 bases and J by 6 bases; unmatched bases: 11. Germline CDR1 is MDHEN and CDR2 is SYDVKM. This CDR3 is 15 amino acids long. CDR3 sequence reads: CASSSPGQGGQPQHF. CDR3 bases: TGTGCCAGCAGCTCGCCCGGCCAGGGGGGTCAGCCCCAGCATTTT.

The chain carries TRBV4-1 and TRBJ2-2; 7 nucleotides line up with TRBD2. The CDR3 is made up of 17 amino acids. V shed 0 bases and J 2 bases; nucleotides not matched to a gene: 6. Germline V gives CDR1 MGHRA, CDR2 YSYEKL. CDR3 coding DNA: TGCGCCAGCAGCCAAGATATGGAGCGGGAAAACACCGGGGAGCTGTTTTTT. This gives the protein CASSQDMERENTGELFF.

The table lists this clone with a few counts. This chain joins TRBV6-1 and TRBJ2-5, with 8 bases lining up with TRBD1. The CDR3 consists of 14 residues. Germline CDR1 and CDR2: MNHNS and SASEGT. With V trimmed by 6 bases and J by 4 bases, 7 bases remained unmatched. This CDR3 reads CASRDRGMLETQYF. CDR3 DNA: TGTGCCAGCAGAGACAGGGGAATGTTAGAGACCCAGTACTTC.

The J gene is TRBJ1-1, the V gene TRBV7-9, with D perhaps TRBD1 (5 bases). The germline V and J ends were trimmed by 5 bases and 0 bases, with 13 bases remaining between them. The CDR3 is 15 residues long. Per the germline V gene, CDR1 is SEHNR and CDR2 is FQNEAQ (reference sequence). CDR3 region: CASSGGSIMNTEAFF. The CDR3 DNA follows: TGTGCCAGCAGCGGGGGGTCAATCATGAACACTGAAGCTTTCTTT.